The 2 T cell receptor beta chains presented below share a single source sample, sequenced in a study of cytomegalovirus exposure and HLA in healthy donors listed by TCRdb under 2017. The library was made by the immunoSEQ multiplex PCR assay. The immuneACCESS repertoire file appears here via TCRdb, limited to in-frame rearrangements. These files lack a portion of the clones; in checked studies, under half of the deficit traces to unresolved V genes, and the cause of the others is not known. Across this sample there are roughly 140,000 clones, with around nine tenths seen only once. The ten most abundant clones make up approximately 10% of the sample. What was sequenced was PBMCs. The receptors originated from a man younger than 35 in good health and CMV-seropositive.

The chain combines TRBV11-1 with TRBJ2-3; 7 bases line up with TRBD1. Germline CDR1 and CDR2: SGHAT and FQDESV (reference sequence). This CDR3 is 18 amino acids long. Trimming cost V 4 bases and J 1 base; bases outside gene matches: 14. The CDR3 DNA reads TGTGCCAGCAGCTCGCCTAGGGGGCAGGGTATACGCACAGATACGCAGTATTTT. It codes for CASSSPRGQGIRTDTQYF.

This clone was seen more than once but under ten times. The rearrangement links TRBV7-9 to TRBJ2-7; a weak D match, TRBD1 (8 bases). V lost 7 bases and J lost 4, with 14 bases in between. Germline values: CDR1 SEHNR, CDR2 FQNEAQ (reference sequence). There are 13 residues in the CDR3. The CDR3 DNA is TGTGCCAGCATCGACAGGGGAGGGTACGAGCAGTACTTC. Its protein is CASIDRGGYEQYF.